Sequencing of this T cell receptor (beta chain) was carried out in a study of shared clonotypes between healthy human individuals. For the study at large: Per donor, three plates held CD4 naive cells, three held CD4 memory, two held CD8 naive and one held CD8 memory.

Trimming removed 6 bases from V and 0 bases from J, with 11 bases in between. This CDR3 is built from 15 residues. Germline V gene lookup returns CDR1 MNHEY and CDR2 SVGAGI. Donors comprised healthy HIV-negative adults lacking recent acute infections or vaccinations. All participating donors were Caucasian adults from Nashville, Tennessee. Repertoires were generated with immunoSEQ multiplex PCR, while TCRdb's copy carries only in-frame clones and drops some. The top ten hold over 0.12% of the sample, which has millions of clones, more than 80% seen once. The sequencing sample was made of naive CD4+ T cells sorted from blood. The subset is: CD45RA+ positively selected. The V gene is TRBV6-5, the J gene TRBJ1-4; perhaps TRBD1 as D (5 bases). The sequence derives from a man aged 18 to 30 in good health. The CDR3 nucleotides read TGTGCCAGCAGCGACAGCCTTGCAACTAATGAAAAACTGTTTTTT. This codes for CASSDSLATNEKLFF.